This passage covers 29 T cell receptor beta chains from one sample sequenced in a study of blood T cell repertoires in COVID-19. The assay was immunoSEQ multiplex PCR, and TCRdb's table has in-frame clones only and misses some. This sample has approximately 400,000 clones, with approximately 88% found just once. Sequenced sample: peripheral blood. These receptors all come from a woman in her forties or fifties with COVID-19, enrolled during active disease.

This clone has more than one count but fewer than ten. J is TRBJ1-5 and V is TRBV27; the D gene is possibly TRBD1 (6 bases). V lost 6 bases and J lost 6, with 15 bases in between. Germline values: CDR1 MNHEY, CDR2 SMNVEV (reference sequence). The CDR3 covers 14 residues. This CDR3 reads CASSNGGPGQPQHF. The CDR3 DNA sequence: TGTGCCAGCAGCAACGGGGGGCCTGGTCAGCCCCAGCATTTT.

The chain recombines TRBV5-4 with TRBJ2-3, with a tentative D call TRBD1 (7 bases). Per germline, CDR1 SGHNT and CDR2 YYREEE (reference sequence). CDR3 size: 15 residues. V dropped 7 bases and J dropped 2 bases, with 17 bases sitting between them. The DNA of the CDR3 is TGTGCCAGCCGCCCCCCAGGGGGGACCACAGATACGCAGTATTTT. Amino acid sequence: CASRPPGGTTDTQYF.

DNA of the CDR3: TGTGCCAGTAGTATAGTCGGAGCGGGGGAAGAGACCCAGTACTTC. This gives the protein CASSIVGAGEETQYF. The V and J genes are TRBV19 and TRBJ2-5; 8 bases match TRBD2. Germline CDR1 and CDR2: LNHDA and SQIVND (reference sequence). This CDR3 spans 15 amino acids. V was pared by 1 base and J by 3 bases, with 4 bases of the junction left unmatched.

This clone appeared a few times. The V and J genes are TRBV5-4 and TRBJ1-6; D might be TRBD1 (5 bases). This CDR3 has 14 residues. Trimming took 4 bases from V and 8 from J, leaving 13 bases between them. CDR1 is SGHNT, CDR2 YYREEE, per germline (reference sequence). This chain's CDR3 is CASSGGGFDSPLHF. CDR3 nucleotides: TGTGCCAGCAGCGGTGGGGGGTTCGATTCACCCCTCCACTTT.

The rearrangement links TRBV14 to TRBJ2-7, with TRBD1 matching 10 bases. CDR3 length: 15 residues. Germline CDR1 reads SGHDN; CDR2 reads FVKESK. V dropped 4 bases and J dropped 5; count of bases not matched to a gene: 8. The CDR3 protein is CASSPLGQGVHEQYF. The CDR3 DNA reads as TGTGCCAGCAGCCCCCTAGGACAGGGGGTACACGAGCAGTACTTC. Filled out from reference TRBV14 and TRBJ2-7, the complete variable domain reads EAGVTQFPSHSVIEKGQTVTLRCDPISGHDNLYWYRRVMGKEIKFLLHFVKESKQDESGMPNNRFLAERTGGTYSTLKVQPAELEDSGVYFCASSPLGQGVHEQYFGPGTRLTVT.

On this clone: Other DNA sequences in the sample encode the same CDR3. The V and J genes are TRBV11-2 and TRBJ1-1, with TRBD1 identical over 9 bases. This CDR3 is 14 amino acids long. V shed 3 bases, J shed 2 bases, and the junction held 1 base outside the gene matches. In germline, CDR1 is SGHAT, CDR2 FQNNGV. CDR3 loop: CASSLGQGNTEAFF. The CDR3 nucleotides are TGTGCCAGCAGCTTGGGACAGGGAAACACTGAAGCTTTCTTT.

This chain links TRBV5-6 with TRBJ1-2, with no clear D. Germline CDR1 reads SGHDT; CDR2 reads YYEEEE. The V end was cut by 1 base, the J end by 8 bases, with 21 bases between. This CDR3 has 16 amino acids. The CDR3 sequence is CASSLYPGQVVYGYTF. CDR3 DNA: TGTGCCAGCAGCTTGTACCCTGGGCAGGTGGTATACGGCTACACCTTC.

The chain combines TRBV5-6 with TRBJ2-1, with 13 bases lining up with TRBD2. With V trimmed by 3 bases and J by 8 bases, 8 bases remained unmatched. The CDR3 contains 16 residues. Germline loops: CDR1 SGHDT, CDR2 YYEEEE. CDR3 amino acids: CASSSGLAGAHDEQFF. CDR3 sequence (DNA): TGTGCCAGCAGCTCCGGACTAGCGGGGGCTCACGATGAGCAGTTCTTC.

V is TRBV21-1 and J is TRBJ1-3. TRBV21-1 is deemed a pseudogene. The CDR3 is 16 residues long. CDR3 sequence (DNA): TGTGCCAGCAGCCCAAAGAGGCCCTGGGCTGGAAACACCATATATTTT. Residues: CASSPKRPWAGNTIYF.

The chain has TRBV7-6 and TRBJ1-1; D is uncertain. This CDR3 has 14 amino acids. Germline V gene data show CDR1 as SGHVS and CDR2 as FNYEAQ. V was pared by 5 bases and J by 0 bases, with 10 bases between. The CDR3 DNA reads TGTGCCAGCAGCCACAGCCTTCTGAACACTGAAGCTTTCTTT. Translated: CASSHSLLNTEAFF.

The chain carries TRBV28 and TRBJ1-5; D possibly corresponds to TRBD1 (5 bases). Trimming took off 5 bases at V and 5 bases at J, with 13 bases between the two ends. The germline CDR1 and CDR2 sequences are MDHEN and SYDVKM. The CDR3 is 14 amino acids. In DNA, the CDR3 is TGTGCCAGCAGTGGGGCTCGGGTAGATCAGCCCCAGCATTTT. Amino acids: CASSGARVDQPQHF.

The rearrangement joins TRBV5-1 to TRBJ1-5; D is ambiguous. CDR1 is SGHRS and CDR2 is YFSETQ in the germline V gene. CDR3 length equals 14 residues. Trimming took off 0 bases at V and 2 bases at J, with 6 bases between the two ends. This chain's CDR3 is CASSLVGGNQPQHF. The CDR3 DNA reads TGCGCCAGCAGCTTGGTCGGGGGCAATCAGCCCCAGCATTTT.

This sequence joins TRBV5-1 and TRBJ2-7; 12 bases fit TRBD1. The CDR3 loop spans 16 amino acids. Trimming took 3 bases from V and 4 from J; bases not matched to a gene: 8. Germline CDR1 reads SGHRS; CDR2 reads YFSETQ. The CDR3 region has the DNA TGCGCCAGCAGCTCGGGGACAGGGGGCTTAATGTACGAGCAGTACTTC. As protein: CASSSGTGGLMYEQYF.

The V and J genes are TRBV5-4 and TRBJ2-1; 10 nucleotides match TRBD1. Per the germline V gene, CDR1 is SGHNT and CDR2 is YYREEE (reference sequence). The CDR3 length is 16 residues. The J segment lost 5 bases and the V segment lost 4 bases, leaving 9 bases of the junction unmatched. CDR3: CASSITDRGGNNEQFF. The CDR3 DNA follows: TGTGCCAGCAGCATTACGGACAGGGGGGGTAACAATGAGCAGTTCTTC.

The chain links TRBV11-2 to TRBJ1-1, with D maybe TRBD1 (6 bases). Germline values: CDR1 SGHAT, CDR2 FQNNGV. The CDR3 is 14 residues long. Trimming removed 5 bases from V and 0 bases from J, with 10 bases in between. CDR3 protein: CASSAGQLNTEAFF. The CDR3 DNA is TGTGCCAGCAGCGCTGGACAGTTGAACACTGAAGCTTTCTTT.

This clone was recorded a few times. The rearrangement links TRBV4-1 to TRBJ1-5; TRBD1 is a possible D gene (5 bases). The CDR3 is 15 residues long. CDR1 and CDR2 from the germline V gene are MGHRA and YSYEKL. Deletions cut 4 bases from V and 3 bases from J, with 13 bases between. The CDR3 DNA reads TGCGCCAGCAGCCCCCAGCAGGGTGACAATCAGCCCCAGCATTTT. This gives the protein CASSPQQGDNQPQHF.

This chain uses TRBV7-8 with TRBJ1-5, with 8 bases aligning to TRBD1. The V segment lost 5 bases and the J segment 1 base; nucleotides outside the gene matches: 7. The CDR3 extends over 16 amino acids. Germline-derived CDR1 and CDR2 are SGHVS and FQNEAQ. The DNA for the CDR3 is TGTGCCAGCAGCATTGGGACAGGCCGAAGCAATCAGCCCCAGCATTTT. Translating it yields CASSIGTGRSNQPQHF. The full variable domain, with the rest looked up from reference TRBV7-8 and TRBJ1-5, is GAGVSQSPRYKVAKRGQDVALRCDPISGHVSLFWYQQALGQGPEFLTYFQNEAQLDKSGLPSDRFFAERPEGSVSTLKIQRTQQEDSAVYLCASSIGTGRSNQPQHFGDGTRLSIL.

J is TRBJ1-2 and V is TRBV10-3, with 11 bases fitting TRBD1. CDR1 is ENHRY and CDR2 is SYGVKD in the germline V gene. Trimming took 3 bases from V and 4 from J; bases not matched to a gene: 4. CDR3 length equals 15 residues. The CDR3 DNA is TGTGCCATCAGTGAACCCGGGACAGGGGGCTATGGCTACACCTTC. Protein product: CAISEPGTGGYGYTF.

The genes are TRBV11-2 and TRBJ2-7; 12 nucleotides align to TRBD2. The CDR3 extends over 18 amino acids. Trimming at V came to 1 base and at J to 7 bases, leaving 14 bases not matched to a gene. Germline-derived CDR1 and CDR2 are SGHAT and FQNNGV. CDR3: CASSLVRLAGDITREQYF. Here the CDR3 DNA reads TGTGCCAGCAGCTTAGTGAGACTAGCGGGGGACATTACGAGGGAGCAGTACTTC.

This chain joins TRBV6-5 and TRBJ1-1; 8 positions agree with TRBD1. The CDR3 consists of 15 residues. The germline V gene encodes CDR1 MNHEY and CDR2 SVGAGI. The ends lost 6 bases at V and 1 base at J; junction bases unmatched: 7. The CDR3 region is CASRKRQGWNTEAFF. As DNA, the CDR3 is TGTGCCAGCAGGAAGAGACAGGGGTGGAACACTGAAGCTTTCTTT.

CDR3 DNA sequence: TGTGCCAGCAGCTTCACCGGGGAGCTGTTTTTT. This gives the protein CASSFTGELFF. The chain links TRBV6-5 to TRBJ2-2, with unresolved D. Germline V gene lookup returns CDR1 MNHEY and CDR2 SVGAGI. Trimming took off 6 bases at V and 4 bases at J, with 3 bases between the two ends. The CDR3 length is 11 residues.

The V and J genes are TRBV27 and TRBJ1-1, with D possibly being TRBD1 (5 bases). The germline V and J ends were trimmed by 0 bases and 0 bases, with 14 bases remaining between them. Germline V CDR1 and CDR2: MNHEY, SMNVEV (reference sequence). The CDR3 contains 17 residues. As DNA, the CDR3 is TGTGCCAGCAGTTTATCGGTGACAGCAGACGTGAACACTGAAGCTTTCTTT. This sequence encodes CASSLSVTADVNTEAFF.

This clone was observed a handful of times. This sequence joins TRBV19 and TRBJ2-7; maybe TRBD1 (7 bases). Trimming left V 3 bases short and J 6 bases short, with 15 bases between. The CDR3 extends over 14 amino acids. The germline V gene encodes CDR1 LNHDA and CDR2 SQIVND (reference sequence). The DNA for the CDR3 is TGTGCCAGTAGTATCCCAGGGGGAGGCATCGAGCAGTACTTC. This codes for CASSIPGGGIEQYF.

The rearrangement uses TRBV5-6 and TRBJ2-7, with D possibly matching TRBD1 (5 bases). Trimming cost V 2 bases and J 6 bases, with 15 bases left between them. Germline-derived CDR1 and CDR2 are SGHDT and YYEEEE. This CDR3 region has 14 residues. CDR3 in amino acids: CASSFRPQRGEQYF. As DNA, the CDR3 is TGTGCCAGCAGCTTTAGGCCTCAAAGGGGCGAGCAGTACTTC.

The rearrangement joins TRBV18 to TRBJ2-3; no definite D call. The CDR3 totals 17 residues. Looked up from germline, CDR1 is KGHSH and CDR2 is LQKENI. V lost 3 bases, J lost 4 bases, and 20 bases lay in between. CDR3 region: CASSPSVSRLGPDTQYF. In nucleotides, the CDR3 is TGTGCCAGCTCACCTAGTGTTTCCAGGCTCGGCCCAGATACGCAGTATTTT. Full variable domain (outside the CDR3, taken from reference TRBV18 and TRBJ2-3): NAGVMQNPRHLVRRRGQEARLRCSPMKGHSHVYWYRQLPEEGLKFMVYLQKENIIDESGMPKERFSAEFPKEGPSILRIQQVVRGDSAAYFCASSPSVSRLGPDTQYFGPGTRLTVL.

Concerning this clone itself: Other DNA variants within this sample encode the same CDR3. The J gene is TRBJ2-1, the V gene TRBV19; D is possibly TRBD1 (6 bases). CDR1 LNHDA and CDR2 SQIVND come from the germline V gene (reference sequence). The CDR3 length is 15 residues. V was trimmed by 3 bases and J by 1 base, leaving 10 bases between them. The CDR3 nucleotides are TGTGCCAGTAGTATGGGGGCTGGGTCCTACAATGAGCAGTTCTTC. This sequence encodes CASSMGAGSYNEQFF.

This clone has more than one count but fewer than ten. J is TRBJ1-2 and V is TRBV5-1; tentatively, D is TRBD1 (6 bases). This CDR3 comprises 15 residues. From germline, CDR1 is SGHRS and CDR2 YFSETQ. V lost 2 bases and J 6 bases, leaving 17 bases between the germline ends. CDR3 DNA: TGCGCCAGCAGCTTAAACCCGGGACAACCTCATGGCTACACCTTC. This sequence encodes CASSLNPGQPHGYTF. Full variable domain (missing parts from reference TRBV5-1 and TRBJ1-2): KAGVTQTPRYLIKTRGQQVTLSCSPISGHRSVSWYQQTPGQGLQFLFEYFSETQRNKGNFPGRFSGRQFSNSRSEMNVSTLELGDSALYLCASSLNPGQPHGYTFGSGTRLTVV.

The rearrangement joins TRBV19 to TRBJ1-4; no clear D gene. The length of the CDR3 is 14 residues. Per germline, CDR1 LNHDA and CDR2 SQIVND (reference sequence). The ends were cut back, 7 bases at V and 1 base at J, with 10 bases in the middle. The CDR3 DNA follows: TGTGCCAGTACCTACCTCGGAACTAATGAAAAACTGTTTTTT. Amino acid sequence: CASTYLGTNEKLFF. Full variable domain (outside the CDR3, taken from reference TRBV19 and TRBJ1-4): DGGITQSPKYLFRKEGQNVTLSCEQNLNHDAMYWYRQDPGQGLRLIYYSQIVNDFQKGDIAEGYSVSREKKESFPLTVTSAQKNPTAFYLCASTYLGTNEKLFFGSGTQLSVL.

J is TRBJ2-2 and V is TRBV5-4; the D gene is possibly TRBD1 (5 bases). CDR3 length: 15 amino acids. Germline V lookup: CDR1 SGHNT, CDR2 YYREEE (reference sequence). The V end lost 0 bases, the J end lost 1 base, and 7 bases lay between the germline ends. As DNA, the CDR3 is TGTGCCAGCAGCTTGGAGACAGTGAACACCGGGGAGCTGTTTTTT. Its translation is CASSLETVNTGELFF.